These 25 T cell receptor beta chains came from one sample sequenced in a study of shared clonotypes between healthy human individuals. The data were produced by immunoSEQ multiplex PCR, yet TCRdb's version contains in-frame clones alone and is incomplete. The sample records about 1,900,000 clones, less than 95% being singletons. CD8 cells regarded as naive lacked CD45RO, were positively chosen for CCR7, and omitted terminally differentiated effector memory CD45RA+ cells. Sequenced input: naive CD8+ T cells sorted from blood. These receptors originate from a man between 18 and 29 years old in good health.

This chain connects TRBV29-1 to TRBJ2-7; maybe TRBD1 (5 bases). Trimming removed 7 bases from V and 5 bases from J, with 9 bases in between. CDR3 size: 10 residues. CDR1 and CDR2 from the germline V gene are SQVTM and ANQGSEA. In DNA, the CDR3 is TGCAGCGCCCTGGACAACGAGCAGTACTTC. Amino acids: CSALDNEQYF.

Details on this clone: Other nucleotide sequences from this sample produce the same CDR3. The chain uses TRBV4-2 and TRBJ1-3, with 7 bases lining up with TRBD1. This CDR3 has 15 amino acids. Per the germline V gene, CDR1 is LGHNA and CDR2 is YNFKEQ. V shed 3 bases and J 0 bases; nucleotides not matched to a gene: 2. The CDR3 here is CASSQGQFSGNTIYF. For the CDR3, the DNA is TGTGCCAGCAGCCAGGGACAGTTCTCTGGAAACACCATATATTTT.

The chain employs TRBV6-1 and TRBJ2-3, with 8 bases aligning to TRBD2. The germline CDR1 and CDR2 sequences are MNHNS and SASEGT. The CDR3 is 15 amino acids. The V segment lost 3 bases and the J segment 3 bases; nucleotides outside the gene matches: 5. The CDR3 DNA sequence: TGTGCCAGCAGTGAGGGGCGGGGGGTGACAGATACGCAGTATTTT. Translated, it gives CASSEGRGVTDTQYF.

The V gene is TRBV27, the J gene TRBJ1-5; a weak D match, TRBD1 (6 bases). V was cut by 3 bases and J by 5 bases, with 14 bases left in between. This CDR3 is built from 15 residues. The V gene's germline CDR1 is MNHEY and CDR2 SMNVEV (reference sequence). The CDR3 region is CASSLGAGSDQPQHF. The CDR3 nucleotides are TGTGCCAGCAGTTTGGGGGCGGGTTCAGATCAGCCCCAGCATTTT.

The chain combines TRBV7-9 with TRBJ2-1, with 12 bases fitting TRBD2. The CDR3 covers 14 residues. The germline gives CDR1 SEHNR, CDR2 FQNEAQ (reference sequence). Germline trimming cut 3 bases from V and 8 bases from J; bases unmatched to any gene: 2. In nucleotides, the CDR3 is TGTGCCAGCAGCTTGACTAGCGGGGGAGATGAGCAGTTCTTC. Amino acids: CASSLTSGGDEQFF.

In nucleotides, the CDR3 is TGCGCCAGCAGCCAAGGGTCTCTGGCCAGGGAGCAGTTCTTC. Protein product: CASSQGSLAREQFF. This chain links TRBV4-3 with TRBJ2-1, with D unresolved. The germline gives CDR1 LGHNA, CDR2 YSLEER. With 1 base removed from V and 10 bases from J, the gap between germline ends came to 14 bases. The CDR3 runs 14 residues.

J is TRBJ2-3 and V is TRBV9; a weak D match, TRBD1 (5 bases). The CDR3 has 14 residues. V was pared by 0 bases and J by 6 bases, with 11 bases between. Germline values: CDR1 SGDLS, CDR2 YYNGEE. CDR3 amino acids: CASSVAGDSDTQYF. DNA of the CDR3: TGTGCCAGCAGCGTAGCTGGAGACAGTGATACGCAGTATTTT.

This rearrangement joins TRBV30 to TRBJ2-1; D is undetermined. V was trimmed by 4 bases and J by 3 bases, leaving 10 bases between them. From germline, CDR1 is GTSNPN and CDR2 SVGIG (reference sequence). CDR3 length: 13 amino acids. CDR3 sequence reads: CAWTPIHYNEQFF. In DNA, the CDR3 is TGTGCCTGGACACCTATCCACTACAATGAGCAGTTCTTC.

This clone came up once. The J gene is TRBJ2-7, the V gene TRBV30; D might be TRBD1 (7 bases). Looked up from germline, CDR1 is GTSNPN and CDR2 is SVGIG (reference sequence). V lost 3 bases, J lost 1 base, and 10 bases lay in between. The CDR3 runs to 13 residues. As DNA, the CDR3 is TGTGCCTGGAGGACAGGGAGGTCCTACGAGCAGTACTTC. Translating it yields CAWRTGRSYEQYF.

The chain recombines TRBV4-1 with TRBJ2-7; D unresolved. CDR3 size: 17 residues. Trimming stripped 0 bases from V and 0 bases from J, with 15 bases between. CDR1 is MGHRA, CDR2 YSYEKL, per germline. The CDR3 DNA is TGCGCCAGCAGCCAAGATCATGAAGGGCCTAGCTCCTACGAGCAGTACTTC. This gives the protein CASSQDHEGPSSYEQYF.

This chain links TRBV15 with TRBJ2-7; D could derive from TRBD1 or TRBD2 (7 bases each). Germline V gene lookup returns CDR1 LNHNV and CDR2 YYDKDF (reference sequence). Trimming left V 8 bases short and J 5 bases short, with 19 bases between. This CDR3 has 14 amino acids. The CDR3 here is CATCDGEGANEQYF. CDR3 coding DNA: TGTGCCACCTGTGACGGGGAGGGGGCGAACGAGCAGTACTTC.

This chain joins TRBV5-4 and TRBJ2-7, with D uncertain. In germline, CDR1 is SGHNT, CDR2 YYREEE (reference sequence). Trimming pared 0 bases from V and 3 bases from J, leaving 10 bases between. There are 14 residues in the CDR3. CDR3 protein: CASSLASENYEQYF. In DNA, the CDR3 is TGTGCCAGCAGCTTGGCCTCTGAAAACTACGAGCAGTACTTC. Full variable domain (rest looked up from reference TRBV5-4 and TRBJ2-7): ETGVTQSPTHLIKTRGQQVTLRCSSQSGHNTVSWYQQALGQGPQFIFQYYREEENGRGNFPPRFSGLQFPNYSSELNVNALELDDSALYLCASSLASENYEQYFGPGTRLTVT.

The chain uses TRBV5-5 and TRBJ2-5, with TRBD1 matching 9 bases. V gave up 4 bases and J gave up 4 bases; unmatched junction bases: 5. The CDR3 runs to 14 residues. Germline CDR1 reads SGHKS; CDR2 reads YYEKEE (reference sequence). CDR3 in amino acids: CASSQGQGLETQYF. The CDR3 DNA is TGTGCCAGCAGCCAGGGACAGGGATTAGAGACCCAGTACTTC.

The chain uses TRBV13 and TRBJ2-7; D tentatively fits TRBD1 or TRBD2 (6 bases each). V was trimmed by 4 bases and J by 0 bases, leaving 13 bases between them. CDR1 and CDR2 from the germline V gene are PRHDT and FYEKMQ (reference sequence). The CDR3 has 15 amino acids. DNA for the CDR3: TGTGCCAGCAGCTCAGAGGGGGGAAGCTCCTACGAGCAGTACTTC. Amino acid sequence: CASSSEGGSSYEQYF.

The chain links TRBV30 to TRBJ2-7, with D possibly called TRBD1 or TRBD2 (5 bases each). Germline V gene data show CDR1 as GTSNPN and CDR2 as SVGIG (reference sequence). The V end lost 6 bases, the J end lost 2 bases, and 17 bases lay between the germline ends. The CDR3 is 14 residues long. The CDR3 coding sequence is TGTGCCTGCACGGGGAGCCAGGGTCCCTACGAGCAGTACTTC. Its protein is CACTGSQGPYEQYF.

The chain uses TRBV15 and TRBJ2-1; D not resolved. There are 15 residues in the CDR3. V lost 1 base and J 7 bases, leaving 14 bases between the germline ends. The germline V gene encodes CDR1 LNHNV and CDR2 YYDKDF (reference sequence). This CDR3 is CATSRGPDWGNEQFF. The CDR3 DNA reads as TGTGCCACCAGCAGAGGTCCCGATTGGGGTAATGAGCAGTTCTTC.

The gene calls are TRBV4-1 and TRBJ2-3, with TRBD1 as a possible D gene (6 bases). This CDR3 is built from 17 residues. V lost 0 bases and J 1 base, leaving 14 bases between the germline ends. The germline CDR1 and CDR2 sequences are MGHRA and YSYEKL. CDR3 amino acids: CASSQELGARGTDTQYF. Here the CDR3 DNA reads TGCGCCAGCAGCCAAGAATTGGGGGCGCGGGGCACAGATACGCAGTATTTT.

The chain combines TRBV6-1 with TRBJ2-3; no clear D gene. Per the germline V gene, CDR1 is MNHNS and CDR2 is SASEGT. The CDR3 is 14 residues long. V lost 3 bases, J lost 2 bases, and 9 bases lay in between. CDR3 residues: CASSDRYFTDTQYF. CDR3 in DNA: TGTGCCAGCAGTGACAGATATTTCACAGATACGCAGTATTTT.

J is TRBJ2-7 and V is TRBV14, with D tentatively TRBD1 or TRBD2 (5 bases each). The V end was cut by 8 bases, the J end by 3 bases, with 11 bases between. Germline CDR1 SGHDN, CDR2 FVKESK. The CDR3 spans 12 residues. CDR3 nucleotide sequence: TGTGCCAGCGGCGTTGGGGGCTACGAGCAGTACTTC. Amino acids: CASGVGGYEQYF.

This chain joins TRBV28 and TRBJ2-7; 9 bases are shared with TRBD1. Germline V gene sequence: CDR1 MDHEN, CDR2 SYDVKM. With 5 bases clipped from V and 2 bases from J, the junction kept 7 bases outside the gene matches. The CDR3 covers 15 residues. The CDR3 region has the DNA TGTGCCAGCAGTGGTGGACAGGGGAATCCCTACGAGCAGTACTTC. It yields the protein CASSGGQGNPYEQYF.

The rearrangement joins TRBV28 to TRBJ2-3; 7 nucleotides match TRBD1. Trimming at V came to 10 bases and at J to 4 bases, leaving 14 bases not matched to a gene. Germline loops: CDR1 MDHEN, CDR2 SYDVKM. The CDR3 is 15 amino acids. CDR3 amino acids: CATTDRDSPPDTQYF. The DNA of the CDR3 is TGTGCCACGACCGACCGGGACAGTCCCCCAGATACGCAGTATTTT. Full variable domain (outside the CDR3, taken from reference TRBV28 and TRBJ2-3): DVKVTQSSRYLVKRTGEKVFLECVQDMDHENMFWYRQDPGLGLRLIYFSYDVKMKEKGDIPEGYSVSREKKERFSLILESASTNQTSMYLCATTDRDSPPDTQYFGPGTRLTVL.

The chain recombines TRBV7-9 with TRBJ1-2, with D possibly being TRBD1 (5 bases). Germline V gene data show CDR1 as SEHNR and CDR2 as FQNEAQ (reference sequence). The CDR3 runs to 15 residues. Trimming cost V 0 bases and J 6 bases, with 14 bases left between them. CDR3 protein: CASSLAPGLGNGYTF. The CDR3 bases are TGTGCCAGCAGCTTAGCCCCGGGACTGGGCAATGGCTACACCTTC.

The chain joins TRBV5-6 to TRBJ2-1; 9 nucleotides line up with TRBD1. Per germline, CDR1 SGHDT and CDR2 YYEEEE. V was pared by 1 base and J by 4 bases, with 6 bases of the junction left unmatched. This CDR3 has 16 amino acids. This CDR3 reads CASSLLRTGAYNEQFF. CDR3 in DNA: TGTGCCAGCAGCTTGCTTCGGACAGGGGCATACAATGAGCAGTTCTTC.

This clone came up once. The J gene is TRBJ2-3, the V gene TRBV7-9; weak D call: TRBD1 (6 bases). The CDR3 is 15 residues long. Trimming stripped 1 base from V and 2 bases from J, with 10 bases between. In germline, CDR1 is SEHNR, CDR2 FQNEAQ (reference sequence). CDR3 sequence: CASSLGTEITDTQYF. In nucleotides, the CDR3 is TGTGCCAGCAGCTTAGGGACAGAGATCACAGATACGCAGTATTTT.

CDR3 in amino acids: CATLEQGFAQYF. The CDR3, as DNA: TGTGCCACCTTAGAACAGGGTTTCGCGCAGTACTTC. This chain connects TRBV6-1 to TRBJ2-7, with D maybe TRBD1 (6 bases). The CDR3 sequence is 12 residues long. The V and J ends lost 10 bases and 9 bases respectively, with 19 bases between them. The germline CDR1 and CDR2 sequences are MNHNS and SASEGT.